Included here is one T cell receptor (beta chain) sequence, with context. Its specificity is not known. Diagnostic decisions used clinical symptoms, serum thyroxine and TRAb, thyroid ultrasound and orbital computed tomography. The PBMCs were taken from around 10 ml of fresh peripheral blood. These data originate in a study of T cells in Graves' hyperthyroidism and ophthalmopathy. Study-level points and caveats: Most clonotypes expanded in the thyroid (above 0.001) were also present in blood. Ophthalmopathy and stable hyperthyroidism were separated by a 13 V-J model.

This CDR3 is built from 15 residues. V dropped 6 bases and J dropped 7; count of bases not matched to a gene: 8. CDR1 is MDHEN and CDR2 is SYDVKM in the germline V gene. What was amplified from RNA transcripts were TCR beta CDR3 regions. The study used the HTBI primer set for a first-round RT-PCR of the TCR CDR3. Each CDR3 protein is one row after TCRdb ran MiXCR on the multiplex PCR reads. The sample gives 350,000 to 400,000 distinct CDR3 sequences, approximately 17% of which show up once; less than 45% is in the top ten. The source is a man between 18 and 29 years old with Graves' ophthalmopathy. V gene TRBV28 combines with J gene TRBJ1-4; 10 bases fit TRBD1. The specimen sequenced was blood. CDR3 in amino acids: CASRSAGQGGEKLFF. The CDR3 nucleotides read TGTGCCAGCAGGTCTGCCGGACAGGGGGGTGAAAAACTGTTTTTT. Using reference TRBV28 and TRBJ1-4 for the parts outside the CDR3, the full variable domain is DVKVTQSSRYLVKRTGEKVFLECVQDMDHENMFWYRQDPGLGLRLIYFSYDVKMKEKGDIPEGYSVSREKKERFSLILESASTNQTSMYLCASRSAGQGGEKLFFGSGTQLSVL.